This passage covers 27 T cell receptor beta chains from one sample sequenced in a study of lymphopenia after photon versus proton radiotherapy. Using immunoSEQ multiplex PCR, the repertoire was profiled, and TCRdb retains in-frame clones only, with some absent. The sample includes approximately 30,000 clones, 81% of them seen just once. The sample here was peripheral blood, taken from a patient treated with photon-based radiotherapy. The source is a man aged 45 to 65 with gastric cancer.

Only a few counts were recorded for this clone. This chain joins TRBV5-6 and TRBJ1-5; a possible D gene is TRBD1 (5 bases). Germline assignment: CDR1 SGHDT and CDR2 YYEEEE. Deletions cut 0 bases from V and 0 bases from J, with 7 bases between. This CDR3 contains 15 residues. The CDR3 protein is CASSLGQYSNQPQHF. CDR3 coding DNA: TGTGCCAGCAGCTTGGGACAGTATAGCAATCAGCCCCAGCATTTT.

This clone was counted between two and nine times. In DNA form, the CDR3 reads TGTGCCAGCAGCTTAGGGGGCCAGGGTTCACCCCTCCACTTT. This translates into CASSLGGQGSPLHF. V gene TRBV11-2 combines with J gene TRBJ1-6, with a weak D call TRBD1 (5 bases). CDR3 length: 14 amino acids. Per germline, CDR1 SGHAT and CDR2 FQNNGV. Trimming cost V 1 base and J 9 bases, with 10 bases left between them.

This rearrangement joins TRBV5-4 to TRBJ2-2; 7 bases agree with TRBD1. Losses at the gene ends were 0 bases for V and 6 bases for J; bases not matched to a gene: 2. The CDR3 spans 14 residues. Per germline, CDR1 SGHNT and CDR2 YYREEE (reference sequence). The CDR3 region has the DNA TGTGCCAGCAGCTTGGAGGGGGCTGCCGGGGAGCTGTTTTTT. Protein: CASSLEGAAGELFF.

The CDR3 sequence is CASSLMGVPTNEKLFF. The CDR3 DNA reads as TGTGCCAGCAGCTTGATGGGGGTCCCAACTAATGAAAAACTGTTTTTT. The genes are TRBV7-3 and TRBJ1-4, with a tentative D call TRBD1 (5 bases). Trimming left V 3 bases short and J 0 bases short, with 11 bases between. The germline CDR1 and CDR2 sequences are SGHTA and FQGTGA. The CDR3 spans 16 residues.

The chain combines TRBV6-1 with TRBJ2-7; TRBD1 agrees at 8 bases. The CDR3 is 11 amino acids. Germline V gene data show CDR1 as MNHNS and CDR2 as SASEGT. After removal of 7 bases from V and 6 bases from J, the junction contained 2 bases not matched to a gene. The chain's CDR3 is CASTDRGEQYV. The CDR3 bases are TGTGCCAGCACCGACAGGGGCGAGCAGTACGTC.

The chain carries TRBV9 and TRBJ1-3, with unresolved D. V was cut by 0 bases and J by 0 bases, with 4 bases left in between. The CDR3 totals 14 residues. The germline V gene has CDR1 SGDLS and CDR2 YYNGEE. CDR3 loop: CASSVGLSGNTIYF. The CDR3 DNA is TGTGCCAGCAGCGTAGGGCTCTCTGGAAACACCATATATTTT.

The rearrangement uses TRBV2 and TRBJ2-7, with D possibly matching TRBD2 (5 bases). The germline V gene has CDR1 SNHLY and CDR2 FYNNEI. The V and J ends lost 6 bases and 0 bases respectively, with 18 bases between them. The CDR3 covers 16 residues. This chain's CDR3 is CASSPPEVNLSYEQYV. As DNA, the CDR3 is TGTGCCAGCAGCCCCCCGGAGGTCAACCTCTCCTACGAGCAGTACGTC.

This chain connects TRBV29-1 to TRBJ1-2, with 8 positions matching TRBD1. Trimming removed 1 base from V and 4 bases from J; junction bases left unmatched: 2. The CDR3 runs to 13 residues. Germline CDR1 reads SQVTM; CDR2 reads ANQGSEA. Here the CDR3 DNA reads TGCAGCGTTGAAGCAGACAGGGGCTATGGCTACACCTTC. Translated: CSVEADRGYGYTF.

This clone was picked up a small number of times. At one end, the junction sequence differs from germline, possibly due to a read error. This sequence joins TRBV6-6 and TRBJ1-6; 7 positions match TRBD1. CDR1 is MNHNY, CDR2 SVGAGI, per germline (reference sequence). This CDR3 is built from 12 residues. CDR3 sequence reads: CASSYSPGQQGF. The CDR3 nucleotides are TGTGCCAGCAGTTACTCTCCGGGACAGCAAGGCTTT.

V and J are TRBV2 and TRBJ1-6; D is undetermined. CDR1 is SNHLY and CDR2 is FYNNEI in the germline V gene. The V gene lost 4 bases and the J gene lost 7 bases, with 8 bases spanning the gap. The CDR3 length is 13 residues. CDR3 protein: CASSVDLNSPLHF. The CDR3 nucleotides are TGTGCCAGCAGTGTAGACCTGAATTCACCCCTCCACTTT.

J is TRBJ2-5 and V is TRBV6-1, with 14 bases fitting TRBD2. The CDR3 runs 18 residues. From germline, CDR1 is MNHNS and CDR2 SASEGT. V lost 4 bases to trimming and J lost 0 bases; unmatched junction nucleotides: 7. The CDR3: CASSAGLAGGGYQETQYF. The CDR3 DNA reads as TGTGCCAGCAGTGCCGGACTAGCGGGGGGCGGGTACCAAGAGACCCAGTACTTC.

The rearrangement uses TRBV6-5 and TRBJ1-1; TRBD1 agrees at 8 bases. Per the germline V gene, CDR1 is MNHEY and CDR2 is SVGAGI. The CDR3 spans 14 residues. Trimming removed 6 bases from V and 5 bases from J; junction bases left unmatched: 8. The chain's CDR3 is CASSRTGSMTEAFF. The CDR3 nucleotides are TGTGCCAGCAGCCGGACAGGGAGTATGACTGAAGCTTTCTTT.

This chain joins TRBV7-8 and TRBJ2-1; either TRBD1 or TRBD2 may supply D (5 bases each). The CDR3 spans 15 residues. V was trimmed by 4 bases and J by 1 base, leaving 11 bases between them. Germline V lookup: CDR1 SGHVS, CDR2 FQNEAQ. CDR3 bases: TGTGCCAGCAGCTGGGGACCTCTATCCTACAATGAGCAGTTCTTC. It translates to CASSWGPLSYNEQFF.

CDR3 nucleotide sequence: TGTGCCAGTAGTACTGGGCTCATCTACGAGCAGTACTTC. Translated, it gives CASSTGLIYEQYF. This rearrangement joins TRBV19 to TRBJ2-7; D ambiguous. Deletions cut 4 bases from V and 3 bases from J, with 10 bases between. CDR3 length: 13 amino acids. The germline CDR1 and CDR2 sequences are LNHDA and SQIVND (reference sequence).

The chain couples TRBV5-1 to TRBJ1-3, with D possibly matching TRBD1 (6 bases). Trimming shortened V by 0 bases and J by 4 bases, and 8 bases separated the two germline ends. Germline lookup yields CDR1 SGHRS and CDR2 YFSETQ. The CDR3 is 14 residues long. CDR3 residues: CASSLGTEGNTIYF. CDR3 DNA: TGCGCCAGCAGCTTGGGGACAGAAGGAAACACCATATATTTT. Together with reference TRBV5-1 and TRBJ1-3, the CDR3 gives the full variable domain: KAGVTQTPRYLIKTRGQQVTLSCSPISGHRSVSWYQQTPGQGLQFLFEYFSETQRNKGNFPGRFSGRQFSNSRSEMNVSTLELGDSALYLCASSLGTEGNTIYFGEGSWLTVV.

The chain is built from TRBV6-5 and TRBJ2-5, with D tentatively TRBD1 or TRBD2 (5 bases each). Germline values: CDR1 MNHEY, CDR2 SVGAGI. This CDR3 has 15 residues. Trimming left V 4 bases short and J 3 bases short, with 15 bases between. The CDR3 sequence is CASSSSGTSKETQYF. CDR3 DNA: TGTGCCAGCAGTTCATCCGGGACCTCCAAAGAGACCCAGTACTTC.

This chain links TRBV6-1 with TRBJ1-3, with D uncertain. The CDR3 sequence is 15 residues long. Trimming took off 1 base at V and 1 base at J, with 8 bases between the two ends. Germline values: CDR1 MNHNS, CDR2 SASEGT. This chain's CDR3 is CASSEVAGSGNTIYF. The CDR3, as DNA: TGTGCCAGCAGTGAAGTGGCGGGATCTGGAAACACCATATATTTT.

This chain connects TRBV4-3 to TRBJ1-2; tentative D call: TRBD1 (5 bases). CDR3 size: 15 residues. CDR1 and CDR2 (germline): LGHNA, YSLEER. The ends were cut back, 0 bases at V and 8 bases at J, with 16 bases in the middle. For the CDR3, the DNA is TGCGCCAGCAGCCAAGATTCAGGACAAATATGGGGCTACACCTTC. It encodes CASSQDSGQIWGYTF.

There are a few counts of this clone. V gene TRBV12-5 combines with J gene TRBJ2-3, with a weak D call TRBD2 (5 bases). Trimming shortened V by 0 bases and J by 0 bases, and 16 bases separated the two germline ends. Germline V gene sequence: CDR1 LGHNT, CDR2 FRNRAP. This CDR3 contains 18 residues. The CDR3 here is CASGLVLDGRTSTDTQYF. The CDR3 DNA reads TGTGCTAGTGGTTTGGTACTGGACGGTAGGACTAGCACAGATACGCAGTATTTT. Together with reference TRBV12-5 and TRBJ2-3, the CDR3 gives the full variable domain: DARVTQTPRHKVTEMGQEVTMRCQPILGHNTVFWYRQTMMQGLELLAYFRNRAPLDDSGMPKDRFSAEMPDATLATLKIQPSEPRDSAVYFCASGLVLDGRTSTDTQYFGPGTRLTVL.

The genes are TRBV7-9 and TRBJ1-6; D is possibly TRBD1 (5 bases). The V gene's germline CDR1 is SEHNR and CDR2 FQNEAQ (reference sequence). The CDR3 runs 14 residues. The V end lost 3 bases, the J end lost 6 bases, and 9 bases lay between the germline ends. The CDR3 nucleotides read TGTGCCAGCAGCTTGAACGACAGTAATTCACCCCTCCACTTT. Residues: CASSLNDSNSPLHF.

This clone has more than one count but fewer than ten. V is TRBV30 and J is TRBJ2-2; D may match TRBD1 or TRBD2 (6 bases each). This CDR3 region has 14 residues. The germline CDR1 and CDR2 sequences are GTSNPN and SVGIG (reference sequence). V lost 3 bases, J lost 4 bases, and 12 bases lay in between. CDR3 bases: TGTGCCTGGAGGAGAGGGGGAGGCACCGGGGAGCTGTTTTTT. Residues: CAWRRGGGTGELFF.

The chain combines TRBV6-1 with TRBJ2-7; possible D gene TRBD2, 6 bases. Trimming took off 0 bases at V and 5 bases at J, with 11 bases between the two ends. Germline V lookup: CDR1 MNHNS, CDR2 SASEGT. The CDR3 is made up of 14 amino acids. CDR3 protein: CASSEAGGSHEQYV. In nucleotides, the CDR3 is TGTGCCAGCAGTGAAGCAGGAGGGTCCCACGAGCAGTACGTC.

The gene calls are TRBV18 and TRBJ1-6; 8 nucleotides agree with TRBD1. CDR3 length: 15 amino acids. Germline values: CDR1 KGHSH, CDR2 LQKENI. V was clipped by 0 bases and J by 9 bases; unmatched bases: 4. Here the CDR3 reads CASSPPDRGVSPLHF. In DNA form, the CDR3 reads TGTGCCAGCTCACCACCCGACAGGGGAGTTTCACCCCTCCACTTT.

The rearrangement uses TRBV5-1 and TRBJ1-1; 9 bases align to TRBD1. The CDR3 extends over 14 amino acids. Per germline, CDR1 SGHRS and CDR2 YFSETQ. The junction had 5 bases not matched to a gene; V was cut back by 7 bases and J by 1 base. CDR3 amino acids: CASEPGQGNTEAFF. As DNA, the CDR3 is TGCGCCAGCGAACCGGGACAGGGGAACACTGAAGCTTTCTTT. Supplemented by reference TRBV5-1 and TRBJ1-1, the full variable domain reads KAGVTQTPRYLIKTRGQQVTLSCSPISGHRSVSWYQQTPGQGLQFLFEYFSETQRNKGNFPGRFSGRQFSNSRSEMNVSTLELGDSALYLCASEPGQGNTEAFFGQGTRLTVV.

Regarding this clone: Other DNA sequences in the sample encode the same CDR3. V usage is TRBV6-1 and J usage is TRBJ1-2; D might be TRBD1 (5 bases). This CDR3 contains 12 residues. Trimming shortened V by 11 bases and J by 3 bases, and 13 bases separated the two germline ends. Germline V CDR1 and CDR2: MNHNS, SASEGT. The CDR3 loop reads CAGARGDYGYTF. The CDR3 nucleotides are TGTGCCGGTGCGCGGGGCGACTATGGCTACACCTTC.

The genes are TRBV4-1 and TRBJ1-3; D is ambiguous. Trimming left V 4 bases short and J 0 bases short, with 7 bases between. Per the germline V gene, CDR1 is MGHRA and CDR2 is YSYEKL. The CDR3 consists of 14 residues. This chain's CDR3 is CASSLGVSGNTIYF. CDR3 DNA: TGCGCCAGCAGCCTCGGGGTCTCTGGAAACACCATATATTTT.

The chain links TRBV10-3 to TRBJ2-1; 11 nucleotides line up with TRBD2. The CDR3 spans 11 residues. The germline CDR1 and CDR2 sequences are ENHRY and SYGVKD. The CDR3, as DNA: TGTTCTAGCGGGGGGAGCGTTGAGCAGTTCTTC. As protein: CSSGGSVEQFF.